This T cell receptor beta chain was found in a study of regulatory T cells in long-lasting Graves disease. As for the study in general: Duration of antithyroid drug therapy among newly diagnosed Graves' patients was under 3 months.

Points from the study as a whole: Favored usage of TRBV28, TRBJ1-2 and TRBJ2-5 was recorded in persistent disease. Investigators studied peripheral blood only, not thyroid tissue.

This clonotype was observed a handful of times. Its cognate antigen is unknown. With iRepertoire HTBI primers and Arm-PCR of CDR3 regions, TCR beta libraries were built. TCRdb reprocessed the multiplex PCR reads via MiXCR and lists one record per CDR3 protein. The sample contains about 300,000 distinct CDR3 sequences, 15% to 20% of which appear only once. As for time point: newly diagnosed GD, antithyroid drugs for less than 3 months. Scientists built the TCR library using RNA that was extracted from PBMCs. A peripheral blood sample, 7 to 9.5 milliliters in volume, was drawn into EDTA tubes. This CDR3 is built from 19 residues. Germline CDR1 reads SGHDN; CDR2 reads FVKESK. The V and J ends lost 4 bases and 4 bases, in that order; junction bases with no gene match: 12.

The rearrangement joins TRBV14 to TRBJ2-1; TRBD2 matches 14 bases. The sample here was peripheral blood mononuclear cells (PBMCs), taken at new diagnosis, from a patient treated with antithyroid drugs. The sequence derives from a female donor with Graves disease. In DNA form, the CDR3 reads TGTGCCAGCAGCCCACCGGGACTAGCGGGAGCATGGGGTTACAATGAGCAGTTCTTC. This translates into CASSPPGLAGAWGYNEQFF.